The clone carrying this TCR beta chain was observed once. Its target is not known. The sample comes from a study of cytomegalovirus exposure and HLA in healthy donors. Turning to the study itself: The study placed 70% to 90% of its approximately 400 genotyped donors in the Caucasian-associated ancestry cluster.

The ends lost 6 bases at V and 4 bases at J; junction bases unmatched: 8. The V gene's germline CDR1 is MNHEY and CDR2 SVGAGI. This CDR3 region has 15 residues. 60 Vbeta and 13 Jbeta primers were used in PCR. Data came from immunoSEQ multiplex PCR; TCRdb stores just in-frame clones and leaves some out. This table holds approximately 140,000 clones, around 78% found once. The study, taken as a whole, reports: Upon later analysis, HLA-associated TCR beta chains proved more clonally expanded than other, equally common chains.

The receptor's source is a woman in her 50s in good health and CMV-seronegative. V and J are TRBV6-5 and TRBJ1-3, with TRBD1 identical over 8 bases. Specimen: PBMCs. CDR3 in amino acids: CASREDRASGNTIYF. In DNA form, the CDR3 reads TGTGCCAGCAGGGAGGACAGGGCGAGCGGAAACACCATATATTTT.